The 3 T cell receptor beta chains given below trace back to one sample, sequenced in a study of T-cell reconstitution after alpha-beta-depleted transplantation in children (TCRdb year 2016). The library was generated by PCR. Sequenced on an Illumina HiSeq 2500. TCR library preparation used molecular barcoding, with unique molecular identifiers applied to normalize quantification of the TCRbeta repertoire. The public reads were run again by TCRdb, first through fastp at Q25 and then through MiXCR, and only productive beta chains were kept. Identical CDR3 protein sequences are pooled into one entry, listed with their most common genes and DNA. The sample table lists approximately 230,000 distinct CDR3 sequences, more than 20% of them with a count of one. Of the sample, around 4.8% falls within the top ten clones. Sample treatment or condition, as interpreted from the label and publication: allogeneic hematopoietic cell transplantation with graft depleted of TCRalphabeta T cells and CD19 B cells.

The sample consisted of PBMCs, mostly from graft donor cells, taken 360 days after TCRalphabeta/CD19-depleted stem cell transplant. The receptors were gathered from a female patient aged 2 to 10 who had a stem cell transplant for congenital amegakaryocytic thrombocytopenia, so the T cells may come from the graft donor.

The chain combines TRBV20-1 with TRBJ2-3; 7 bases map to TRBD2. Trimming took 1 base from V and 0 from J; bases not matched to a gene: 4. Germline CDR1 reads DFQATT; CDR2 reads SNEGSKA (reference sequence). The CDR3 totals 15 residues. The CDR3 DNA reads as TGCAGTGCTAGAGTGGGAGGGAGTAGCACAGATACGCAGTATTTT. It yields the protein CSARVGGSSTDTQYF.

The genes are TRBV27 and TRBJ1-2; the match to TRBD1 covers 10 bases. The CDR3 covers 18 residues. V lost 6 bases and J lost 0; bases outside the gene matches: 13. Germline V gene sequence: CDR1 MNHEY, CDR2 SMNVEV (reference sequence). This CDR3 is CASSRRDRGAGSNYGYTF. CDR3 in DNA: TGTGCCAGCAGCCGAAGGGACAGGGGCGCGGGCTCTAACTATGGCTACACCTTC.

This clonotype was seen just once. V and J are TRBV5-1 and TRBJ2-5; possibly TRBD1 for D (6 bases). V shed 1 base and J shed 1 base, with 11 bases lying between them. Germline V CDR1 and CDR2: SGHRS, YFSETQ. This CDR3 has 15 amino acids. The DNA for the CDR3 is TGCGCCAGCAGCTTGCCCGTGGGGGCCCAAGAGACCCAGTACTTC. Its translation: CASSLPVGAQETQYF.